This TCR beta chain was found in a study of identical twins. Study-level points and caveats: Researchers caution that invariant MAIT and iNKT cells could partly confound zero-insertion analyses.

cDNA molecules carried unique molecular identifiers, and template switching added a universal primer site. A single record per CDR3 protein comes from TCRdb applying MiXCR to the 5' RACE reads. The table has some 790,000 distinct CDR3 sequences, 15% to 20% seen once. On this clonotype itself: Its antigen is unidentified.

CDR3 length equals 16 residues. The junction had 9 bases not matched to a gene; V was cut back by 3 bases and J by 4 bases. Germline values: CDR1 GTSNPN, CDR2 SVGIG (reference sequence). This same sample was also part of a study on T cells expressing NK-cell markers.

The sequence came from a woman between 18 and 29 years old in good health. The sample comprised PBMCs. The V call is TRBV30, the J call TRBJ2-3, with 11 bases aligning to TRBD1. CDR3 in amino acids: CAWRNRDRGVSDTQYF. In DNA form, the CDR3 reads TGTGCCTGGAGGAACCGGGACAGGGGGGTTTCAGATACGCAGTATTTT. Looking up the rest from reference TRBV30 and TRBJ2-3 gives the full variable domain: SQTIHQWPATLVQPVGSPLSLECTVEGTSNPNLYWYRQAAGRGLQLLFYSVGIGQISSEVPQNLSASRPQDRQFILSSKKLLLSDSGFYLCAWRNRDRGVSDTQYFGPGTRLTVL.